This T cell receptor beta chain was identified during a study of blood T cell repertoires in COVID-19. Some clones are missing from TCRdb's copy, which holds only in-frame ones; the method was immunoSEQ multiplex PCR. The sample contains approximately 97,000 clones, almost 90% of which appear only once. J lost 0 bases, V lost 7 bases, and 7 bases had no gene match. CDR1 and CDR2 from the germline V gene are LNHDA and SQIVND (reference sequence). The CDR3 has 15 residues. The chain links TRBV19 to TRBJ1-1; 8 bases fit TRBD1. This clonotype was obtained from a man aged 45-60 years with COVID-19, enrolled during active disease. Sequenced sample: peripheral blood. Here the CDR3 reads CASKGQGALNTEAFF. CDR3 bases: TGTGCCAGTAAAGGTCAGGGGGCATTGAACACTGAAGCTTTCTTT.